This T cell receptor beta chain was identified in a study of naive and memory T cell subsets. Study findings and constraints: A few larger clonotypes appeared in naive repertoires, especially CD8, possibly memory cells re-expressing CD45RA. Each distinct alpha or beta sequence counts as one clonotype.

Only one count was recorded for this clonotype. Its antigen remains unknown. An equimolar mix of two oligonucleotides served as the beta constant-region primer for TRBC1 and TRBC2. Ligated cDNA was amplified by four rounds of PCR with nested alpha and beta constant-region primers and SP2. TCRdb reanalysed the UMI-ligation and nested PCR reads using MiXCR and keeps one entry per CDR3 protein. This table holds under 150,000 distinct CDR3 sequences, about a fifth found once. Sequencing was done on a sample of naive CD8+ T cells from blood. This clonotype was sampled from a human donor in good health.

The CDR3 region is CSARDPGQEISYEQYF. DNA of the CDR3: TGCAGTGCTAGAGATCCCGGACAGGAAATTTCCTACGAGCAGTACTTC. The chain joins TRBV20-1 to TRBJ2-7; TRBD1 aligns across 7 bases. Losses at the gene ends were 0 bases for V and 1 base for J; bases not matched to a gene: 9. Germline loops: CDR1 DFQATT, CDR2 SNEGSKA (reference sequence). The CDR3 has 16 amino acids.